The rows below give T cell receptor beta chains drawn from one sample of a study of shared clonotypes between healthy human individuals. Sequencing used immunoSEQ multiplex PCR; TCRdb keeps in-frame clones, though not all of them. The data hold about 2.4 million clones, with more than 80% observed a single time. Source material: naive CD4+ T cells sorted from blood. The receptors originated from a man younger than 35 in good health. The conserved cysteine and the conserved F or W are not part of the CDR3 here.

V gene	J gene	CDR3 protein
TRBV7-8	TRBJ1-4	ASSFKGTREKLF
TRBV9	TRBJ1-5	ASSATGTGGAQH
TRBV6-5	TRBJ2-7	ASSPPGQSYEQY
TRBV5-1	TRBJ2-2	ASSLPPGTSGRSSGELF
TRBV13	TRBJ2-1	ASSLGRTNYNEQF
TRBV7-2	TRBJ2-1	ASSLAFTHNEQF
TRBV4-1	TRBJ1-6	ASSQHRGENSPLH
TRBV11-2	TRBJ1-1	ASRLTGSTEAF
TRBV15	TRBJ2-5	ATSREGGGPRETQY
TRBV5-1	TRBJ1-5	ASSTDTGSNQPQH
TRBV5-1	TRBJ2-6	ASSPTGVGANVLT
TRBV18	TRBJ1-2	ASSLEGTTSYGYT
TRBV4-1	TRBJ1-5	ASSQDSTPSNQPQH
TRBV2	TRBJ1-2	ASSDSWQGGGYT
TRBV7-8	TRBJ1-4	ASSNTGQPNEKLF
TRBV6-5	TRBJ1-5	ASRQGTANQPQH
TRBV6-5	TRBJ2-3	ASTRGRRDTQY
TRBV5-4	TRBJ2-3	ASSFGHTDTQY
TRBV6-5	TRBJ1-1	ASSTSGQKAF
TRBV6-5	TRBJ2-2	ASSYHRETGELF
TRBV2	TRBJ1-4	ASSIMTGTNEKLF